This TCR beta chain derives from a study of OX40 agonist ivuxolimab in advanced cancers. About the study: Intravenous ivuxolimab at 0.01 to 10 mg/kg was given to patients every 2 weeks.

Some clones are missing from TCRdb's copy, which holds only in-frame ones; the method was immunoSEQ multiplex PCR. The table lists fewer than 30,000 clones, about 87% of them singletons, with approximately 20% in the top ten. To note about this clone: Its antigen is unknown.

Study results and limitations: Compared with CD4+, CD8+ T cells on average had more expanded clones. At 0.1 to 3.0 mg/kg, CD4+ and CD8+ blood T cells expanded clonally by week 6. Researchers did not establish what antigens the expanded peripheral T cells target.

The germline V gene has CDR1 LNHNV and CDR2 YYDKDF (reference sequence). V lost 8 bases to trimming and J lost 4 bases, with 11 bases between them. The CDR3 has 12 residues. The chain employs TRBV15 and TRBJ2-5; possibly TRBD2 for D (5 bases). The origin of this receptor is an adult with an advanced solid tumor such as melanoma, head and neck, liver or kidney cancer. The input for sequencing was CD4+ or CD8+ T cells sorted from blood, taken in a trial of the OX40 agonist ivuxolimab. CDR3 region: CATGGRLETQYF. The CDR3 DNA sequence: TGTGCCACCGGCGGGCGGTTAGAGACCCAGTACTTC.